This TCR beta chain was observed in a study of cytomegalovirus exposure and HLA in healthy donors (dated 2017 in TCRdb). As for the study more broadly: An earlier analysis of approximately 550 of the donors reported 276 Gb of sequence data and some 120 million unique TCR beta sequences from 150 million to 200 million T cells. Approximately 310 gigabases of sequencing data and approximately 84 million unique TCR sequences were included in an early release covering 500 to 750 HLA-typed donors. The genetic ancestry cluster associated with self-reported Caucasian donors included roughly 84% of the 398 genotyped donors. The study aimed to test whether signatures of past pathogen exposure could be identified by cataloging public T cell receptors. Using immunosequencing, the study profiled T cell repertoires from 550 to 750 subjects and related those repertoires to cytomegalovirus serostatus. Along with the roughly 670-subject first cohort, a separate validation cohort of over a hundred different subjects was used. The study combined high-throughput TCR immunosequencing, statistical association of individual TCRs with disease status, and machine learning to predict cytomegalovirus infection status. To study patterns of TCR occurrence, a later analysis re-analyzed previously published TCR beta repertoires from 500 to 850 donors and added high-resolution HLA genotyping. In the later analysis, no new phenotypic data were used to find candidate immune exposures; instead, reliance was placed on TCR beta sequences and their occurrence across donors. To decide whether each TCR beta V gene segment behaved as functional or pseudogenic, an earlier analysis of some 570 of the donors relied on high-throughput TCR beta sequencing. Donor age, sex, ethnicity and CMV serostatus were collected together with the repertoire data. A later genetic analysis took genome-wide SNP genotypes for about 55% of the roughly 670 donors and used that subset as a discovery cohort. Every discovery cohort repertoire had been produced on one sequencing platform. HLA typing included class I and class II loci at four-digit resolution. Typing coverage differed by locus: A, B, C, DRB1 and DQB1 were typed in roughly 620-640 donors, DQA1 in 500 to 550, DPA1 in around 610, and DPB1 in just under 490. Roughly five DR-DQ haplotypes were handled as single units for association and clustering, since linkage in the cohort was strong. Across 398 genotyped donors of the cohort, an average of about 240,000 unique TCR beta nucleotide sequences per donor were sequenced, and 15% to 20% of those sequences were non-productive. General study outcomes and caveats: Because counts were too low, about 15 rarely observed V segments, including chromosome 9 orphons, were left out of the earlier analysis of 587 of the donors. While some public TCRs were present in many individuals, most TCR sequences turned up only very rarely across donors. The cohort was sequenced for TCR beta chains only, and without alpha or paired-chain data the features that could be detected were limited. Sequencing depth was assumed to be roughly uniform across donors in the presence/absence analyses, though that assumption may not hold. Most CMV-associated TCR beta chains appeared to be HLA-restricted in a later analysis, and the HLA associations seemed to be driven largely by CMV exposure. In vitro tests confirmed that a few of the cytomegalovirus-associated TCR beta chains recognize cytomegalovirus antigens. A later analysis found that HLA-associated TCR beta chains were more clonally expanded and had lower generation probabilities than equally common non-associated chains. When HLA alleles, especially DR and DQ, strongly co-occurred, TCR associations were difficult to assign to individual alleles. In a later analysis, several top co-occurrence clusters were reported to appear linked to parvovirus B19, influenza, CMV and Epstein-Barr virus. Correlated functional status among segregating V segments might be attributable to linkage disequilibrium, but an unknown experimental factor could not be ruled out. For the cohort, immune exposure information was limited to CMV serostatus. In a later analysis, about 17,000 TCR beta sequences were associated with specific HLA alleles at a false discovery rate of 0.05. A cluster of highly shared sequence variants was judged likely to represent a technical artifact of the sequencing pipeline. Broadly in line with IMGT annotations, most TCR beta V segments showed up in productive rearrangements about 87% or about 30% of the time in an earlier analysis of approximately 640 of the donors. In a later genetic analysis, a missense DCLRE1C variant was associated with V-gene and J-gene trimming of TCR beta chains, and the association was replicated in an independent cohort. In both the original and validation cohorts, the classifier was reported to diagnose cytomegalovirus status with high specificity and sensitivity. A further reported finding was that TCR beta sequences accurately predicted the HLA-A and HLA-B alleles for most subjects in the first cohort. HLA typing was unavailable for some donors at each locus, so association tests used only the typed subset. The study gave a list of around 170 TCR beta chains associated with cytomegalovirus. It was suggested by the authors that the approach could potentially be generalized to other disease states and immunological phenotypes. According to a later genetic analysis, donors in an Asian-associated ancestry cluster had fewer N-insertions in productive TCRs than the roughly 670-donor mean. In a later analysis, the rate of TCR association differed among HLA loci, with DRB1 alleles having the most associated TCRs and HLA-C alleles having the fewest.

The cohort comprised 710 or so healthy bone marrow donors. All cohort members were sampled while nominally healthy, although unrecorded immune exposures were likely present. CMV serostatus was positive for about 300 and negative for about 50% of the roughly 700 cohort members, and was not recorded for this donor. A peripheral blood sample was provided by each donor, and peripheral blood mononuclear cells were used for TCR beta sequencing. Genomic DNA was extracted from the blood cell samples with the Qiagen DNeasy Blood Extraction Kit. A note on this clone: Its antigen remains unidentified. Base-call qualities are not available, and no considerably larger clone is one nucleotide away.

Libraries were constructed by the immunoSEQ multiplex PCR assay. For the multiplex PCR, a mixture combining 60 forward primers for TCR Vbeta segments and 13 reverse primers for TCR Jbeta segments was used. Amplification of the CDR3 region of rearranged TCR beta genes was performed with a multiplex PCR assay on genomic DNA. The amplified TCR beta libraries were sequenced on the Illumina HiSeq System as 87-base-pair reads. Regarding the original processing steps: Across the 500 to 750 repertoires, a later analysis counted 60 million to 90 million unique TCR beta chains, roughly 11 million of which were shared by at least two donors. Raw reads were error-corrected and collapsed into unique sequences by a nearest-neighbor algorithm in which closely related sequences were merged to remove PCR and sequencing errors. V, D and J gene segments were assigned by aligning CDR3 sequences to IMGT reference sequences. For a sequence to be retained, a match of at least six nucleotides was required to both a V gene segment and a J gene segment. A rearrangement was called productive if the CDR3 had no stop codons and remained in frame with V and J, and every other rearrangement was called non-productive. Following IMGT convention, CDR3 was defined as the stretch from the second conserved V-encoded cysteine up to the conserved J-encoded phenylalanine. Sequences without an unambiguous match to a single V gene segment were excluded from the earlier analysis of 450 to 750 of the donors. An earlier analysis of about 590 of the donors classified V segments as functional when productive rearrangements were above 56.7% and as segregating when the standard deviation between donors was above 5%. A statistical classification framework was developed to diagnose cytomegalovirus status using the catalog of TCR beta chain sequences. V and J gene assignment, in a later analysis, came from comparing TCR nucleotide sequences with IMGT/GENE-DB human TR gene sequences. A later analysis assigned CDR3 sequences and most-parsimonious VDJ recombination scenarios with the TCRdist pipeline. In a later analysis, each TCR beta chain was defined by its CDR3 amino acid sequence together with its V-gene family, and reads lacking a unique V-gene family were excluded. In a later analysis, a few hundred highly shared, low-generation-probability nucleotide sequences were removed to address suspected cross-contamination and a sequencing artifact. In a later analysis, a clonal expansion index was calculated for each public chain from normalized within-repertoire ranks of inferred template counts. In a later analysis, generation probabilities were computed using a VDJ recombination model fitted to out-of-frame rearrangements, and the results were checked against IGoR. In a later analysis, hypergeometric tests were used to score TCR-TCR, TCR-HLA and TCR-CMV co-occurrence, with a repertoire-size bias correction applied to TCR pairs. A later analysis estimated false discovery rates by permuting HLA or CMV assignments 20 times. In a later analysis, co-occurring TCRs were grouped using DBSCAN, and TCRdist sequence similarity was added for clustering within HLA-allele-positive subsets. For co-occurrence clustering, repertoires with fewer than 30,000 or more than 120,000 public chains were excluded, along with roughly five repertoires with anomalous nucleotide sharing. Sourced from immuneACCESS, this table was stored by TCRdb with only in-frame sequences that have V and J called. A share of the clones is absent; for the studies checked, an unresolved V gene accounts for under half, and the remainder has no known explanation. V and J calls and clone size are as listed in that table; D and trimming were resolved from the DNA. The sample records more than 100,000 clones, around 77% of which are singletons. Of the sample, 3.5% to 4% falls within the top ten clones.

This sequence was found in a human donor in good health. The sample taken for sequencing was PBMCs.

The CDR3 corresponds to CASSESGAASYNEQFF. The nucleotide sequence reads as follows: TGCGCCAGCAGTGAGTCGGGAGCGGCCTCCTACAATGAGCAGTTCTTC. The chain couples TRBV10-1 to TRBJ2-1; a tentative D call is TRBD2 (5 bases match). Including cysteine and phenylalanine, the CDR3 has 16 amino acids. The entry retains the CDR3 DNA only, 48 bases that are in frame from base 1. V is reduced by 0 bases and J by 0 bases, leaving a spacing of 9 bases between them. CDR1 WNHNN and CDR2 SYGVQD are derived from the germline V gene (reference sequence).